The 9 T cell receptor beta chains listed next were all sequenced from one sample in a study of graft-versus-host responses after intestinal transplantation. The antigens for these receptors are not known. Sequenced by immunoSEQ multiplex PCR; TCRdb stores in-frame clones only, minus some. Among around 90,000 clones listed, about 93% were seen once. Material: unstimulated CD8+ T cells sorted from spleen or lymph node cells, obtained before intestinal transplant. The receptors here all came from a human donor who received an intestinal transplant.

This rearrangement joins TRBV19 to TRBJ1-1; no reliable D call. The CDR3 has 15 amino acids. V lost 1 base and J lost 4, with 13 bases in between. The germline gives CDR1 LNHDA, CDR2 SQIVND (reference sequence). CDR3 protein: CASSIGLVTPTEAFF. In DNA, the CDR3 is TGTGCCAGTAGTATAGGCTTGGTGACTCCCACTGAAGCTTTCTTT.

The chain is built from TRBV30 and TRBJ1-2, with D hard to call. Trimming removed 4 bases from V and 0 bases from J, with 6 bases in between. Germline CDR1 GTSNPN, CDR2 SVGIG (reference sequence). CDR3 length equals 12 residues. As DNA, the CDR3 is TGTGCCTGGACAGGCGCTAACTATGGCTACACCTTC. As protein: CAWTGANYGYTF.

The chain joins TRBV5-4 to TRBJ2-5; TRBD2 agrees at 9 bases. CDR1 and CDR2 from the germline V gene are SGHNT and YYREEE (reference sequence). The J segment lost 13 bases and the V segment lost 0 bases, leaving 13 bases of the junction unmatched. CDR3 length equals 15 residues. The chain's CDR3 is CASSLEVGASGIRYF. As DNA, the CDR3 is TGTGCCAGCAGCTTGGAAGTTGGTGCTAGCGGGATTCGGTACTTC.

The chain links TRBV5-5 to TRBJ2-2, with no clear D. This CDR3 has 13 amino acids. The germline gives CDR1 SGHKS, CDR2 YYEKEE (reference sequence). Between the trimmed V and J ends, which lost 1 base and 4 bases, there was a span of 5 bases. The CDR3 reads CASSLLLTGELFF. The CDR3 DNA reads as TGTGCCAGCAGCTTGCTTCTCACCGGGGAGCTGTTTTTT.

The chain combines TRBV14 with TRBJ2-5, with a weak D call TRBD2 (6 bases). The germline V gene has CDR1 SGHDN and CDR2 FVKESK. The CDR3 consists of 15 residues. Trimming took 0 bases from V and 5 from J, leaving 13 bases between them. The CDR3 is CASSQESGLEETQYF. The DNA for the CDR3 is TGTGCCAGCAGCCAAGAATCGGGACTGGAGGAGACCCAGTACTTC.

The chain is built from TRBV30 and TRBJ1-1; no reliable D call. The CDR3 length is 13 residues. With 0 bases removed from V and 3 bases from J, the gap between germline ends came to 8 bases. In germline, CDR1 is GTSNPN, CDR2 SVGIG (reference sequence). The CDR3 nucleotides read TGTGCCTGGAGTGTACTGGGCTACACTGAAGCTTTCTTT. The encoded protein is CAWSVLGYTEAFF. Looking up the rest from reference TRBV30 and TRBJ1-1 gives the full variable domain: SQTIHQWPATLVQPVGSPLSLECTVEGTSNPNLYWYRQAAGRGLQLLFYSVGIGQISSEVPQNLSASRPQDRQFILSSKKLLLSDSGFYLCAWSVLGYTEAFFGQGTRLTVV.

This chain joins TRBV29-1 and TRBJ2-2, with D possibly being TRBD1 (7 bases). V was clipped by 4 bases and J by 2 bases, with 11 bases between them. Germline CDR1 and CDR2: SQVTM and ANQGSEA. The CDR3 sequence is 14 residues long. The CDR3, as DNA: TGCAGCGTTGTTGGAGGGGGCAACACCGGGGAGCTGTTTTTT. Translated: CSVVGGGNTGELFF.

CDR3 in DNA: TGTGCCACCGGTTTCCTAGCGGGAGTAGGAGAGACCCAGTACTTC. It translates to CATGFLAGVGETQYF. The chain carries TRBV6-6 and TRBJ2-5; 10 bases match TRBD2. The CDR3 is 15 amino acids. The V gene's germline CDR1 is MNHNY and CDR2 SVGAGI (reference sequence). Trimming removed 10 bases from V and 4 bases from J; junction bases left unmatched: 12.

The chain recombines TRBV13 with TRBJ2-5; D might be TRBD1 (5 bases). The CDR3 is made up of 13 amino acids. Looked up from germline, CDR1 is PRHDT and CDR2 is FYEKMQ (reference sequence). Trimming pared 5 bases from V and 3 bases from J, leaving 10 bases between. The CDR3 here is CASSLQDEETQYF. The CDR3 DNA is TGTGCCAGCAGCCTACAGGACGAAGAGACCCAGTACTTC.